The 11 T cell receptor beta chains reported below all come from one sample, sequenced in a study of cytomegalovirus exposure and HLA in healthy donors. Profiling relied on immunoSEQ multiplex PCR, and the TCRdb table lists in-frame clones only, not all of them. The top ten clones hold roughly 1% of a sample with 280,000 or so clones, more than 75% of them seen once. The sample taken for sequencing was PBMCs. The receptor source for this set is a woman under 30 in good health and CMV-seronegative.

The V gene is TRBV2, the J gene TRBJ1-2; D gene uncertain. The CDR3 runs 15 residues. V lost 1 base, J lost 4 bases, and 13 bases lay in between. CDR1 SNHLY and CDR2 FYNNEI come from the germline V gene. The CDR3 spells CASSEESAGGYGYTF. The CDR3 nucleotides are TGTGCCAGCAGTGAAGAGTCTGCAGGAGGCTATGGCTACACCTTC.

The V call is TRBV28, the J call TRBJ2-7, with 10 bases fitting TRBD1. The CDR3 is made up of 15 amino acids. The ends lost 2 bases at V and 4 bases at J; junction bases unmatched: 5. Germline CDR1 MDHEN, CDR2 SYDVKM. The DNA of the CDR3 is TGTGCCAGCAGTTTAGGGGGACAGGGGTCGTACGAGCAGTACTTC. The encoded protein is CASSLGGQGSYEQYF.

The CDR3: CASSLWKNSGRPSSYEQYF. The CDR3 DNA reads TGTGCCAGCAGTTTATGGAAGAATAGCGGGAGACCCTCCTCCTACGAGCAGTACTTC. The V and J genes are TRBV28 and TRBJ2-7; 9 nucleotides match TRBD2. CDR1 and CDR2 from the germline V gene are MDHEN and SYDVKM. CDR3 length equals 19 residues. V was clipped by 0 bases and J by 0 bases; unmatched bases: 12.

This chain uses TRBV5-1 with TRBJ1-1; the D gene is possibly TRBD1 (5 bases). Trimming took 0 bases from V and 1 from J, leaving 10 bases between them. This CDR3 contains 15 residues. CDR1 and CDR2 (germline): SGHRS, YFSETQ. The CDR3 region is CASSLEGAWNTEAFF. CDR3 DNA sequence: TGCGCCAGCAGCTTGGAAGGGGCTTGGAACACTGAAGCTTTCTTT. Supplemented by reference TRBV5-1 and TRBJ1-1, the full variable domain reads KAGVTQTPRYLIKTRGQQVTLSCSPISGHRSVSWYQQTPGQGLQFLFEYFSETQRNKGNFPGRFSGRQFSNSRSEMNVSTLELGDSALYLCASSLEGAWNTEAFFGQGTRLTVV.

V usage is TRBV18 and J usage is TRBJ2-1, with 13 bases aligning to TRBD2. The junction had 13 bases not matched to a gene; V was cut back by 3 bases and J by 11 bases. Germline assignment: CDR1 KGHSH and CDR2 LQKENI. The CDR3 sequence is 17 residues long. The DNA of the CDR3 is TGTGCCAGCTCACCCTACGGGACTAGCGGGATGTGGAGTAAGCAGTTCTTC. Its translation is CASSPYGTSGMWSKQFF. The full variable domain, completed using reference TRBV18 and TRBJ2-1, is NAGVMQNPRHLVRRRGQEARLRCSPMKGHSHVYWYRQLPEEGLKFMVYLQKENIIDESGMPKERFSAEFPKEGPSILRIQQVVRGDSAAYFCASSPYGTSGMWSKQFFGPGTRLTVL.

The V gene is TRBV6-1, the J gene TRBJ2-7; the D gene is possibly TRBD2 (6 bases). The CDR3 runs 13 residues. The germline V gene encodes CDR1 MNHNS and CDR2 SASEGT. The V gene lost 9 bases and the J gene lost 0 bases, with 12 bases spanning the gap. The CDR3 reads CASQRAGSYEQYF. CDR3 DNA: TGTGCCAGTCAGCGGGCTGGCTCCTACGAGCAGTACTTC.

The CDR3 sequence is CASFTPEAGNTIYF. The CDR3 bases are TGTGCCAGCTTTACCCCGGAGGCTGGAAACACCATATATTTT. The rearrangement uses TRBV18 and TRBJ1-3; the D is unclear. Trimming took off 7 bases at V and 2 bases at J, with 12 bases between the two ends. The length of the CDR3 is 14 residues. CDR1 is KGHSH and CDR2 is LQKENI in the germline V gene.

CDR3 region: CASSRRDRRLGETQYF. For the CDR3, the DNA is TGTGCCAGCAGCCGACGGGACAGAAGATTGGGGGAGACCCAGTACTTC. The chain employs TRBV28 and TRBJ2-5; TRBD1 matches at 7 bases. The CDR3 contains 16 residues. Trimming removed 6 bases from V and 5 bases from J; junction bases left unmatched: 15. Germline loops: CDR1 MDHEN, CDR2 SYDVKM.

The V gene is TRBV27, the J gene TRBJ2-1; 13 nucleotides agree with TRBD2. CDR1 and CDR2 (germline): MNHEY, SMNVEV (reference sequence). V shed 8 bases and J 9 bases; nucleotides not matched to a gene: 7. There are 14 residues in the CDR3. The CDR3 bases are TGTGCCAGCTCCCCAAGACTAGCGGGAGGTGAGCAGTTCTTC. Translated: CASSPRLAGGEQFF.

This CDR3 is CASSLAGQGNEKLFF. CDR3 coding DNA: TGCGCCAGCAGCTTGGCCGGTCAGGGGAATGAAAAACTGTTTTTT. The rearrangement links TRBV5-1 to TRBJ1-4, with D possibly matching TRBD1 (6 bases). The germline V gene encodes CDR1 SGHRS and CDR2 YFSETQ. The CDR3 sequence is 15 residues long. The ends were cut back, 0 bases at V and 5 bases at J, with 11 bases in the middle.

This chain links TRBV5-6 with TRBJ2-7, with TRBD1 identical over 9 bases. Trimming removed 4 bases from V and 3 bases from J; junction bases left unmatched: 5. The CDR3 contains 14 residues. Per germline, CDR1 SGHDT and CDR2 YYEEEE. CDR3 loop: CASSIPGQGYEQYF. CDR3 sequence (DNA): TGTGCCAGCAGCATCCCGGGACAGGGCTACGAGCAGTACTTC.